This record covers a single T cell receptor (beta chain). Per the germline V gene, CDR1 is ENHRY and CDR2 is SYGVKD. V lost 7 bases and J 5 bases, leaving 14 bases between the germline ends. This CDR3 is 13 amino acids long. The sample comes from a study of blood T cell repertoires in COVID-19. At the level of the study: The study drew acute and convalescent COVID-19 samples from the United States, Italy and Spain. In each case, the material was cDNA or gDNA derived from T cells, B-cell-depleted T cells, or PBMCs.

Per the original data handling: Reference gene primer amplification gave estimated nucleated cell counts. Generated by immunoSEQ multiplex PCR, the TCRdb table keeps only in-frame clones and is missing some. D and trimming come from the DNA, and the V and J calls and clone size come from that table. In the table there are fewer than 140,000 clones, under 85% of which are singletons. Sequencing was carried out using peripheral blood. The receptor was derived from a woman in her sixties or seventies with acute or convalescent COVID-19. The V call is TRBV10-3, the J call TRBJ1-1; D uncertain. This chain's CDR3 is CAIKVQAGTEAFF. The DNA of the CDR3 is TGTGCCATCAAGGTGCAGGCGGGAACTGAAGCTTTCTTT.